This T cell receptor (beta chain) was recovered during a study of metastatic and nonmetastatic thyroid tumors. The overall study: A comparison of repertoires was made across blood and tumor or nodule tissue from malignant and benign thyroid patients.

Trimming removed 2 bases from V and 4 bases from J, with 9 bases in between. Germline V gene lookup returns CDR1 MDHEN and CDR2 SYDVKM. This CDR3 contains 13 residues. Among the patients, none had received any treatment before thyroid surgery. TCRdb re-called the PCR reads via MiXCR. Among about 14,000 clones listed, roughly a quarter were seen once. This sequence was found in a female donor with papillary thyroid cancer or a benign thyroid nodule (not recorded which). Some clones in this sample may be carry-over from other donors' samples. Source material: blood. V is TRBV28 and J is TRBJ2-7, with D tentatively TRBD2 (5 bases). The CDR3 region has the DNA TGTGCCAGCAGTTTACTCCGCGGGTACGAGCAGTACTTC. The encoded protein is CASSLLRGYEQYF.